One and the same sample provided the 26 T cell receptor beta chains below, sequenced in a study of blood T cell repertoires in COVID-19. Assay used: immunoSEQ multiplex PCR; TCRdb lists only in-frame clones, some missing. The data show about 400,000 clones, approximately 86% seen once. Sequences were obtained from peripheral blood. Every receptor here comes from a woman in her fifties or sixties with COVID-19, enrolled during active disease.

The chain has TRBV5-4 and TRBJ1-2; unclear D gene. Germline CDR1 is SGHNT and CDR2 is YYREEE (reference sequence). The V end lost 2 bases, the J end lost 3 bases, and 8 bases lay between the germline ends. CDR3 length: 13 residues. For the CDR3, the DNA is TGTGCCAGCAGCTTTGAGGATTACTATGGCTACACCTTC. Its protein is CASSFEDYYGYTF.

The V and J genes are TRBV20-1 and TRBJ1-6; D gene unclear. V was pared by 3 bases and J by 0 bases, with 6 bases between. Germline V gene lookup returns CDR1 DFQATT and CDR2 SNEGSKA (reference sequence). The length of the CDR3 is 14 residues. CDR3 sequence: CSASVSSYNSPLHF. CDR3 sequence (DNA): TGCAGTGCTAGTGTTAGCTCCTATAATTCACCCCTCCACTTT.

The chain carries TRBV6-5 and TRBJ1-3, with TRBD1 matching 8 bases. The CDR3 runs to 15 residues. Per germline, CDR1 MNHEY and CDR2 SVGAGI. With V trimmed by 6 bases and J by 2 bases, 6 bases remained unmatched. CDR3 sequence reads: CASSQGTGTGNTIYF. CDR3 nucleotide sequence: TGTGCCAGCAGCCAGGGGACAGGAACTGGAAACACCATATATTTT.

This clone showed up just a few times. V and J are TRBV2 and TRBJ1-1; D gene ambiguous. CDR1 is SNHLY, CDR2 FYNNEI, per germline. CDR3 length: 12 residues. Trimming shortened V by 6 bases and J by 8 bases, and 13 bases separated the two germline ends. CDR3 protein: CASRRWAAEAFF. CDR3 nucleotide sequence: TGTGCCAGCAGAAGGTGGGCAGCCGAAGCTTTCTTT.

The rearrangement links TRBV5-6 to TRBJ1-2; D may be TRBD1 (6 bases). The germline gives CDR1 SGHDT, CDR2 YYEEEE. V was trimmed by 4 bases and J by 0 bases, leaving 13 bases between them. This CDR3 has 15 residues. DNA of the CDR3: TGTGCCAGCAGCCGAGCGACAGGCACTAACTATGGCTACACCTTC. This encodes CASSRATGTNYGYTF.

This chain joins TRBV7-2 and TRBJ1-1, with a possible D match to TRBD1 (6 bases). V lost 5 bases to trimming and J lost 7 bases, with 14 bases between them. The length of the CDR3 is 13 residues. The V gene's germline CDR1 is SGHTA and CDR2 FQGNSA. The CDR3 protein is CASSPSTGLEAFF. The DNA for the CDR3 is TGTGCCAGCAGCCCTTCGACAGGCCTTGAAGCTTTCTTT. The whole variable domain, remainder taken from reference TRBV7-2 and TRBJ1-1, is GAGVSQSPSNKVTEKGKDVELRCDPISGHTALYWYRQSLGQGLEFLIYFQGNSAPDKSGLPSDRFSAERTGGSVSTLTIQRTQQEDSAVYLCASSPSTGLEAFFGQGTRLTVV.

The gene calls are TRBV11-2 and TRBJ2-6; 8 positions agree with TRBD2. Trimming cost V 7 bases and J 0 bases; bases outside gene matches: 11. This CDR3 is 18 amino acids long. CDR1 and CDR2 (germline): SGHAT, FQNNGV. The CDR3 sequence is CASTKKIAGSSGANVLTF. In DNA form, the CDR3 reads TGTGCCAGCACCAAGAAAATAGCGGGGTCCTCTGGGGCCAACGTCCTGACTTTC.

The chain employs TRBV5-4 and TRBJ2-1; 10 positions match TRBD2. The CDR3 extends over 17 amino acids. V lost 4 bases and J lost 10; bases outside the gene matches: 17. Germline V gives CDR1 SGHNT, CDR2 YYREEE (reference sequence). CDR3 in amino acids: CASSPTGSGGAHREQFF. CDR3 nucleotide sequence: TGTGCCAGCAGCCCAACCGGCAGCGGGGGGGCCCATCGCGAGCAGTTCTTC.

This chain connects TRBV6-5 to TRBJ2-1; 7 nucleotides line up with TRBD1. The CDR3 runs to 14 residues. V shed 7 bases, J shed 5 bases, and the junction held 8 bases outside the gene matches. In germline, CDR1 is MNHEY, CDR2 SVGAGI. The CDR3 reads CASNLRQGNNEQFF. The CDR3, as DNA: TGTGCCAGCAACCTGAGACAGGGAAACAATGAGCAGTTCTTC.

The genes are TRBV6-1 and TRBJ2-7; 9 bases are a match to TRBD2. Germline V lookup: CDR1 MNHNS, CDR2 SASEGT. This CDR3 has 15 amino acids. Unmatched junction bases numbered 3, after V lost 1 base and J lost 2 bases. In DNA form, the CDR3 reads TGTGCCAGCAGTGAAGAGGGGACTAGCACCTACGAGCAGTACTTC. As protein: CASSEEGTSTYEQYF.

The chain is built from TRBV11-2 and TRBJ2-1; D is unresolved. The V gene's germline CDR1 is SGHAT and CDR2 FQNNGV. This CDR3 has 14 amino acids. The V end was cut by 6 bases, the J end by 1 base, with 10 bases between. The CDR3: CASSPHSSYNEQFF. The CDR3 DNA is TGTGCCAGCAGTCCCCACTCTTCCTACAATGAGCAGTTCTTC.

The chain joins TRBV19 to TRBJ2-5; D remains unclear. Per the germline V gene, CDR1 is LNHDA and CDR2 is SQIVND (reference sequence). The CDR3 totals 14 residues. V lost 1 base to trimming and J lost 2 bases, with 8 bases between them. Written as DNA, the CDR3 is TGTGCCAGTAGTATAGCGGCTAGACAAGAGACCCAGTACTTC. This gives the protein CASSIAARQETQYF.

The chain uses TRBV28 and TRBJ2-7; 8 bases agree with TRBD2. The CDR3 loop spans 14 amino acids. Germline CDR1 is MDHEN and CDR2 is SYDVKM. J lost 5 bases, V lost 8 bases, and 11 bases had no gene match. CDR3 loop: CASAGGRENDEQYF. In nucleotides, the CDR3 is TGTGCCAGCGCGGGAGGCAGGGAAAATGACGAGCAGTACTTC. Using reference TRBV28 and TRBJ2-7 for the parts outside the CDR3, the full variable domain is DVKVTQSSRYLVKRTGEKVFLECVQDMDHENMFWYRQDPGLGLRLIYFSYDVKMKEKGDIPEGYSVSREKKERFSLILESASTNQTSMYLCASAGGRENDEQYFGPGTRLTVT.

Of note for this clone: Within the sample, other DNA sequences also encode this same CDR3. The chain has TRBV9 and TRBJ2-3; 10 bases agree with TRBD2. The CDR3 length is 15 residues. Germline V gives CDR1 SGDLS, CDR2 YYNGEE. V gave up 3 bases and J gave up 3 bases; unmatched junction bases: 4. The CDR3 sequence: CASSASGGSTDTQYF. The CDR3 coding sequence is TGTGCCAGCAGCGCTAGCGGGGGATCGACAGATACGCAGTATTTT.

The chain is built from TRBV5-1 and TRBJ2-1; 7 bases are a match to TRBD2. This CDR3 has 15 amino acids. The J segment lost 0 bases and the V segment lost 3 bases, leaving 3 bases of the junction unmatched. CDR1 is SGHRS and CDR2 is YFSETQ in the germline V gene. CDR3 in DNA: TGCGCCAGCAGCTCCGGGACTACCTCCTACAATGAGCAGTTCTTC. It is translated as CASSSGTTSYNEQFF.

The chain's CDR3 is CASSETGGASNYGYTF. The CDR3, as DNA: TGTGCCAGCAGTGAAACAGGGGGCGCCTCTAACTATGGCTACACCTTC. This chain uses TRBV6-1 with TRBJ1-2; TRBD1 matches 9 bases. CDR3 length equals 16 residues. CDR1 and CDR2 (germline): MNHNS, SASEGT. V lost 2 bases, J lost 0 bases, and 4 bases stayed unmatched.

This chain uses TRBV6-2 or TRBV6-3 with TRBJ1-1; no clear D. Looked up from germline, CDR1 is MNHEY and CDR2 is SVGEGT. This CDR3 has 13 amino acids. The V end was cut by 8 bases, the J end by 8 bases, with 18 bases between. CDR3 coding DNA: TGTGCCAGCTGCCAGGCACTCGGAGGGGAAGCTTTCTTT. Amino acids: CASCQALGGEAFF.

The rearrangement uses TRBV27 and TRBJ2-5, with TRBD2 identical over 8 bases. Looked up from germline, CDR1 is MNHEY and CDR2 is SMNVEV (reference sequence). V lost 3 bases to trimming and J lost 5 bases; unmatched junction nucleotides: 11. The length of the CDR3 is 16 residues. The DNA of the CDR3 is TGTGCCAGCAGTTTCACAGGCGGCGGGGGGATGGAGACCCAGTACTTC. This gives the protein CASSFTGGGGMETQYF.

The chain joins TRBV5-5 to TRBJ1-2; no clear D. Germline V gene lookup returns CDR1 SGHKS and CDR2 YYEKEE (reference sequence). The V end was cut by 2 bases, the J end by 2 bases, with 7 bases between. The CDR3 has 13 amino acids. CDR3 nucleotides: TGTGCCAGCAGCTTAGACAAAAACTATGGCTACACCTTC. Translation: CASSLDKNYGYTF.

The V gene is TRBV14, the J gene TRBJ1-2; possible D gene TRBD1, 6 bases. V lost 4 bases, J lost 4 bases, and 16 bases lay in between. CDR1 SGHDN and CDR2 FVKESK come from the germline V gene. The CDR3 covers 15 residues. The CDR3 nucleotides are TGTGCCAGCAGCCGCGACAGGTTTATGACCTATGGCTACACCTTC. Translation gives CASSRDRFMTYGYTF.

This rearrangement joins TRBV7-8 to TRBJ2-3; D perhaps matches TRBD2 (7 bases). Trimming shortened V by 2 bases and J by 5 bases, and 17 bases separated the two germline ends. This CDR3 has 16 amino acids. Germline assignment: CDR1 SGHVS and CDR2 FQNEAQ. The CDR3 loop is CASSLLWGGRGDTQYF. In nucleotides, the CDR3 is TGTGCCAGCAGCTTACTTTGGGGGGGCCGAGGAGATACGCAGTATTTT.

The chain links TRBV19 to TRBJ2-7; the D gene is possibly TRBD1 (6 bases). The CDR3 has 13 residues. V was shortened by 4 bases and J by 0 bases, with 7 bases between the two germline ends. Germline lookup yields CDR1 LNHDA and CDR2 SQIVND (reference sequence). The CDR3 loop is CASSKGHSYEQYF. CDR3 bases: TGTGCCAGTAGTAAGGGACACTCCTACGAGCAGTACTTC.

The chain recombines TRBV21-1 with TRBJ1-5. TRBV21-1 is labeled a pseudogene. The CDR3 extends over 15 amino acids. CDR3 residues: CASSHFRRCNQPQHF. The CDR3 DNA is TGTGCCAGCAGCCACTTCCGGCGGTGCAATCAGCCCCAGCATTTT.

This chain links TRBV18 with TRBJ2-7; D remains ambiguous. The germline gives CDR1 KGHSH, CDR2 LQKENI. CDR3 length: 16 amino acids. Deletions cut 2 bases from V and 1 base from J, with 15 bases between. The CDR3 here is CASSPNNGRISYEQYF. CDR3 sequence (DNA): TGTGCCAGCTCACCAAATAACGGCAGGATTTCCTACGAGCAGTACTTC.

This clone appeared once. V gene TRBV6-5 combines with J gene TRBJ2-7; 7 bases are a match to TRBD1. The trim removed 6 bases at V and 5 bases at J, leaving 7 bases unmatched. CDR3 length equals 13 residues. Per the germline V gene, CDR1 is MNHEY and CDR2 is SVGAGI. Here the CDR3 DNA reads TGTGCCAGCAGACTCGAGGGGGCCCACGAGCAGTACTTC. Amino acids: CASRLEGAHEQYF.

The V call is TRBV10-3, the J call TRBJ1-3; 8 nucleotides match TRBD1. This CDR3 is built from 12 residues. Germline CDR1 ENHRY, CDR2 SYGVKD. Germline trimming cut 6 bases from V and 9 bases from J; bases unmatched to any gene: 4. This CDR3 reads CAISGTGTTIYF. The CDR3 nucleotides read TGTGCCATCAGCGGGACAGGCACCACCATATATTTT.